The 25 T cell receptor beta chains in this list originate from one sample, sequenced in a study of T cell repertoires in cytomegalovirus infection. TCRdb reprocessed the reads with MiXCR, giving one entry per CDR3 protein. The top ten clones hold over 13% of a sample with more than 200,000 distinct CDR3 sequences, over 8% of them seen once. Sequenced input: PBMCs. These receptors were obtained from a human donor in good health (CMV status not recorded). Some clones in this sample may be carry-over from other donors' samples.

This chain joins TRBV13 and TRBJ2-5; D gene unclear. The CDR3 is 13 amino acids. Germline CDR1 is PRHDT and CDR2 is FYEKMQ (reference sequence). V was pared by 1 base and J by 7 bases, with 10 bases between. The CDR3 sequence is CASSLEGIGTQYF. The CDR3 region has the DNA TGTGCCAGCAGCTTAGAAGGGATCGGGACCCAGTACTTC.

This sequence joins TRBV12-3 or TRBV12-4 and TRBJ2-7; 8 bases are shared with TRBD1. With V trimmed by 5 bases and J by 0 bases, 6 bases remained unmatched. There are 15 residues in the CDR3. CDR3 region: CASSQQGAFSYEQYF. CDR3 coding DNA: TGTGCCAGCAGTCAGCAGGGGGCCTTCTCCTACGAGCAGTACTTC.

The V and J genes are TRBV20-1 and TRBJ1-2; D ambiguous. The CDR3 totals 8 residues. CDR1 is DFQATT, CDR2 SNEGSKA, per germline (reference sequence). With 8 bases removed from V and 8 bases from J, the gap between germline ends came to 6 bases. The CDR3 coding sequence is TGCAGTCAAGGGGGCTACACCTTC. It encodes CSQGGYTF.

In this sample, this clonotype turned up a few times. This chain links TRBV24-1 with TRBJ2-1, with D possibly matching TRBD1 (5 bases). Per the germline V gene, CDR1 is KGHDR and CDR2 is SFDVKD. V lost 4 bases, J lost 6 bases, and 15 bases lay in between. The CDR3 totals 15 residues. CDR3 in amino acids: CATSERPPGSNEQFF. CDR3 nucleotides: TGTGCCACCAGTGAAAGACCCCCAGGGTCCAATGAGCAGTTCTTC.

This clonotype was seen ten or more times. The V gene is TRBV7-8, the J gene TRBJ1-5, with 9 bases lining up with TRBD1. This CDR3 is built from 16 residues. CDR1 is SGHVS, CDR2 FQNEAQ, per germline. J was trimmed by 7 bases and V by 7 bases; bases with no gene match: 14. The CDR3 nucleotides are TGTGCCAGCAACCCCCTGGGACAGGGCGATCTGCAGCCCCAGCATTTT. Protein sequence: CASNPLGQGDLQPQHF. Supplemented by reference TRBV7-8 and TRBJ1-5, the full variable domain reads GAGVSQSPRYKVAKRGQDVALRCDPISGHVSLFWYQQALGQGPEFLTYFQNEAQLDKSGLPSDRFFAERPEGSVSTLKIQRTQQEDSAVYLCASNPLGQGDLQPQHFGDGTRLSIL.

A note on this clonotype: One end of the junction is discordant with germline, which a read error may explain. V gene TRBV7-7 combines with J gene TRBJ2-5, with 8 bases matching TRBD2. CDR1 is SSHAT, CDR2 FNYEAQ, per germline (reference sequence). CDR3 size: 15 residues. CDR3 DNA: TGTGCTAGCAGTCAATCGGGGGGGGTACAAGAGACCCAGTACTTC. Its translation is CASSQSGGVQETQYF.

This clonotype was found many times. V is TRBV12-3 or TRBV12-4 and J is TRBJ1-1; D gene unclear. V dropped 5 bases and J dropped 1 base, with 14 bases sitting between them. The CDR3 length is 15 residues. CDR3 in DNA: TGTGCCAGCAGTCGGGTACAGACTCCGAACACTGAAGCTTTCTTT. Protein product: CASSRVQTPNTEAFF.

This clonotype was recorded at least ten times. The DNA of the CDR3 is TGTGCCAGCAGTCCAGTGGGTACGAGGGGGACTGAAGCTTTCTTT. This translates into CASSPVGTRGTEAFF. The chain combines TRBV7-2 with TRBJ1-1; possible D gene TRBD1, 6 bases. CDR3 length: 15 amino acids. V lost 6 bases, J lost 5 bases, and 19 bases lay in between. Germline V gene sequence: CDR1 SGHTA, CDR2 FQGNSA.

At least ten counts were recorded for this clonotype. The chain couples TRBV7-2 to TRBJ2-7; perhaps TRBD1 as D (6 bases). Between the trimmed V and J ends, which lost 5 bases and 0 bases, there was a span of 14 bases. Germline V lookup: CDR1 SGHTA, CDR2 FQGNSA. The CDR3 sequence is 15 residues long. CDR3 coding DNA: TGTGCCAGCAGCCCACAGGGATTTAGCTCCTACGAGCAGTACTTC. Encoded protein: CASSPQGFSSYEQYF.

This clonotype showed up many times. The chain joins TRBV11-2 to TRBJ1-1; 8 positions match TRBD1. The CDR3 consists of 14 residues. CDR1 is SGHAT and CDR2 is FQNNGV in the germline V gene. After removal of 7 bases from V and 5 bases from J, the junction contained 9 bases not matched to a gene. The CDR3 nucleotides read TGTGCCAGCAAACAGACAGGGGTGGGAACTGAAGCTTTCTTT. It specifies CASKQTGVGTEAFF.

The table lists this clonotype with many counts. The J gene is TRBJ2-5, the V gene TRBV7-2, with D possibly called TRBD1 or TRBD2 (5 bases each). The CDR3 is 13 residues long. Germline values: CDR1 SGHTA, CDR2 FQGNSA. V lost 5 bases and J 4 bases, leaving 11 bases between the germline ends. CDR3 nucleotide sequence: TGTGCCAGCAGCCGGGGCGAATTAGAGACCCAGTACTTC. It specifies CASSRGELETQYF.

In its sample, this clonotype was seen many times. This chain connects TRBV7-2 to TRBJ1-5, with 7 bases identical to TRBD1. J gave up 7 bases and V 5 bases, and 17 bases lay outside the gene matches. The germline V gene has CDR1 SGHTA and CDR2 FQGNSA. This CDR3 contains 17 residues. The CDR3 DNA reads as TGTGCCAGCAGCCTTAACACAGGGGCAACCGGTAGACAGCCCCAGCATTTT. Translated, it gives CASSLNTGATGRQPQHF.

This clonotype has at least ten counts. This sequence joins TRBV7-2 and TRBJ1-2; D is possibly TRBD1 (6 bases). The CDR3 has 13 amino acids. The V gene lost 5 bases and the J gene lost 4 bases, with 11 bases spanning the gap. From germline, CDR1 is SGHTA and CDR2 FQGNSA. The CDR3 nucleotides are TGTGCCAGCAGCGTACAGGGTTCCTATGGCTACACCTTC. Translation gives CASSVQGSYGYTF. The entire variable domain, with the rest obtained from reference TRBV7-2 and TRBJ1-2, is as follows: GAGVSQSPSNKVTEKGKDVELRCDPISGHTALYWYRQSLGQGLEFLIYFQGNSAPDKSGLPSDRFSAERTGGSVSTLTIQRTQQEDSAVYLCASSVQGSYGYTFGSGTRLTVV.

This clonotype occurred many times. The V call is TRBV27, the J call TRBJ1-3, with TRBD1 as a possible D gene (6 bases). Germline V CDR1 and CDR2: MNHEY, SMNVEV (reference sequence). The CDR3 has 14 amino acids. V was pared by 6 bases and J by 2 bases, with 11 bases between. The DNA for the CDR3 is TGTGCCAGCAGGGTCACAGGGACTGGAAACACCATATATTTT. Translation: CASRVTGTGNTIYF.

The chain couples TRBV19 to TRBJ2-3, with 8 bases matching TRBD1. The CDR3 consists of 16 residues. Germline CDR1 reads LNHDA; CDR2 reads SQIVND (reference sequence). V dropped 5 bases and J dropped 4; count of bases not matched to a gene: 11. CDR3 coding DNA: TGTGCCAGTAGTCCAGGACAGGGATGGGGTCCAGATACGCAGTATTTT. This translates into CASSPGQGWGPDTQYF.

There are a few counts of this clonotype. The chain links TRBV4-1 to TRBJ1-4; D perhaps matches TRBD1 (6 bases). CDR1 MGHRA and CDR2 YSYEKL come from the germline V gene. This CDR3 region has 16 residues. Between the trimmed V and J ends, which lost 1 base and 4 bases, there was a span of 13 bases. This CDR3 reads CASSQAFRDINEKLFF. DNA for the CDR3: TGCGCCAGCAGCCAAGCCTTCCGGGACATTAATGAAAAACTGTTTTTT.

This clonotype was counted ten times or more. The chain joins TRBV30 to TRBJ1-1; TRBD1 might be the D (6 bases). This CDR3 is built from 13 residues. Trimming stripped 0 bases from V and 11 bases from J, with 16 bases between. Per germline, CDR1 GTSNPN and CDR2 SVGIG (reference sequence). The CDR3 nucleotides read TGTGCCTGGAGTGTACAGGGCGTGGATCGGGCTTTCTTT. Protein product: CAWSVQGVDRAFF.

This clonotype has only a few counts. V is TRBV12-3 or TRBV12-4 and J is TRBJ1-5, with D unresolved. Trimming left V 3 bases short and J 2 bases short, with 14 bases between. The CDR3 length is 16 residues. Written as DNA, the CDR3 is TGTGCCAGCAGTTTGGGCCAAGCCGGAGGCAATCAGCCCCAGCATTTT. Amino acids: CASSLGQAGGNQPQHF.

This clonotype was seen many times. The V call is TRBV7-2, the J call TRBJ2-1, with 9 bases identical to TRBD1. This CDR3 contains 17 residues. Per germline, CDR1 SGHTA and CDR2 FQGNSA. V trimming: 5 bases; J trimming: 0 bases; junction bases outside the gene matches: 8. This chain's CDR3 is CASSPGTGWTSYNEQFF. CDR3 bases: TGTGCCAGCAGCCCCGGGACAGGGTGGACCTCCTACAATGAGCAGTTCTTC.

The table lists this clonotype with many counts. The CDR3 loop reads CASSYRGGGSYEQYF. The CDR3 bases are TGTGCCAGCAGCTACCGCGGGGGCGGATCCTACGAGCAGTACTTC. This chain joins TRBV7-2 and TRBJ2-7, with D maybe TRBD2 (7 bases). Germline values: CDR1 SGHTA, CDR2 FQGNSA. The CDR3 contains 15 residues. V gave up 4 bases and J gave up 1 base, with 14 bases separating them. The full variable domain, its missing parts supplied by reference TRBV7-2 and TRBJ2-7, is GAGVSQSPSNKVTEKGKDVELRCDPISGHTALYWYRQSLGQGLEFLIYFQGNSAPDKSGLPSDRFSAERTGGSVSTLTIQRTQQEDSAVYLCASSYRGGGSYEQYFGPGTRLTVT.

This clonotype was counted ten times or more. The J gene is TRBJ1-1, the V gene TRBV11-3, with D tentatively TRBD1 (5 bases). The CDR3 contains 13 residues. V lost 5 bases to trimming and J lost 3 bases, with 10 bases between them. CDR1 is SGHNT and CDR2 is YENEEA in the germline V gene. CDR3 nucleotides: TGTGCCAGCAGCGCCATGGGGGACACTGAAGCTTTCTTT. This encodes CASSAMGDTEAFF.

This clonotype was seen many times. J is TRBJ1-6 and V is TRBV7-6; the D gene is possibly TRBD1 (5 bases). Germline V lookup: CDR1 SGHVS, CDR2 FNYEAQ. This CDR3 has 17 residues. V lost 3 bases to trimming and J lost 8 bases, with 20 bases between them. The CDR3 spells CASSFGGGGSADSPLHF. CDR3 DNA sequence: TGTGCCAGCAGCTTTGGAGGCGGGGGATCCGCGGATTCACCCCTCCACTTT.

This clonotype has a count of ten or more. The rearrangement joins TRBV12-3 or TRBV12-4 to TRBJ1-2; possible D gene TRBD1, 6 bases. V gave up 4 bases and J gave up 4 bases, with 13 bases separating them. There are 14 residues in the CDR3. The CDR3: CASSSNRDTYGYTF. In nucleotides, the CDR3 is TGTGCCAGCAGTTCTAACCGGGACACCTATGGCTACACCTTC.

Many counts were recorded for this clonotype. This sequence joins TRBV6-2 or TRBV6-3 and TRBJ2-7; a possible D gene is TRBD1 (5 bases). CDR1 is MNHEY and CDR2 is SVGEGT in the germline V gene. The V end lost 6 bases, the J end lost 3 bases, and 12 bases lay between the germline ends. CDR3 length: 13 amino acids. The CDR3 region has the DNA TGTGCCAGCAGGGACGACAGCCTCTACGAGCAGTACTTC. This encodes CASRDDSLYEQYF.

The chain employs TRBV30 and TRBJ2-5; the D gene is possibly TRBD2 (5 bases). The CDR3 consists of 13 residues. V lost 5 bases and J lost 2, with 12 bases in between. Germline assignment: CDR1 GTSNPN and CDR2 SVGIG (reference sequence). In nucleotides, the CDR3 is TGTGCCTGGGGAGGAGCGGCACAAGAGACCCAGTACTTC. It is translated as CAWGGAAQETQYF.